The T cell receptor (beta chain) described here comes from a study of blood T cell repertoires in COVID-19. Study summary: COVID-19 samples collected from the United States, Italy and Spain covered acute and convalescent phases. Sources were T cells, B-cell-depleted T cells, or PBMCs; the material itself was cDNA or gDNA.

The CDR3 sequence is 14 residues long. Germline V gene sequence: CDR1 MDHEN, CDR2 SYDVKM. Trimming removed 6 bases from V and 5 bases from J, with 16 bases in between. As originally analysed: Reference gene primers were amplified, and this amplification served to estimate nucleated cell counts. The protocol was immunoSEQ multiplex PCR, while the TCRdb copy is restricted to in-frame clones and leaves out a portion. V, J and clone size were drawn from that table, and D and trimming were deduced from the DNA. The repertoire includes about 260,000 clones, around 90% of them detected once, and about 0.7% sits in the top ten.

This receptor was identified in a human donor in a cohort sampled during active COVID-19. Sequencing used peripheral blood. The gene calls are TRBV28 and TRBJ2-5, with a tentative D call TRBD1 (6 bases). The CDR3 DNA sequence: TGTGCCAGCAGAGGCACAGACAGGATTGAGACCCAGTACTTC. As protein: CASRGTDRIETQYF.